This TCR beta chain was captured by sequencing in a study of cytomegalovirus exposure and HLA in healthy donors. CDR1 and CDR2 from the germline V gene are MNHNS and SASEGT. The CDR3 has 12 amino acids. Trimming took off 2 bases at V and 13 bases at J, with 12 bases between the two ends. Vbeta (60) and Jbeta (13) primers were used in the PCR. The data were produced by immunoSEQ multiplex PCR, yet TCRdb's version contains in-frame clones alone and is incomplete. The sample consists of tens of thousands of clones, 78% of them appearing once. This TCR was recovered from a man aged 35 to 55 in good health and CMV-seronegative. The sequenced sample consisted of PBMCs. This chain connects TRBV6-1 to TRBJ1-5, with TRBD1 as a possible D gene (6 bases). The CDR3 reads CASSENDRFQHF. CDR3 coding DNA: TGTGCCAGCAGTGAAAACGACAGGTTTCAGCATTTT.